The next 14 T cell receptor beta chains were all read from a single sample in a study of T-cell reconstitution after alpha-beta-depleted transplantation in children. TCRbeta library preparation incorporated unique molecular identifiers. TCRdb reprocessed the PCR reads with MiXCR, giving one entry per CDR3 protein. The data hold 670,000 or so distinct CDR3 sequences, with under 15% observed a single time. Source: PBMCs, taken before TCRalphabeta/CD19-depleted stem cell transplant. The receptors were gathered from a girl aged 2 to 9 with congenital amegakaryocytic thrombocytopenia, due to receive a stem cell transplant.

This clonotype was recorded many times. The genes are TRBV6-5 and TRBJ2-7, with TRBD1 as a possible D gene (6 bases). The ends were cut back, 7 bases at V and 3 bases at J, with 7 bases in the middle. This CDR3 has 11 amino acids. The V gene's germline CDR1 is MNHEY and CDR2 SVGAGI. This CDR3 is CASTRGYEQYF. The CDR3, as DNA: TGTGCCAGCACCAGGGGCTACGAGCAGTACTTC.

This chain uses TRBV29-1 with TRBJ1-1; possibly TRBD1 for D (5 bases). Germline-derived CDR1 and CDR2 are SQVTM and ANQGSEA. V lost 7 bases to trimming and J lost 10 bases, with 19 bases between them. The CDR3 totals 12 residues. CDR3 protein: CSDQMGPKLAFF. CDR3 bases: TGCAGCGACCAAATGGGACCCAAGCTAGCTTTCTTT.

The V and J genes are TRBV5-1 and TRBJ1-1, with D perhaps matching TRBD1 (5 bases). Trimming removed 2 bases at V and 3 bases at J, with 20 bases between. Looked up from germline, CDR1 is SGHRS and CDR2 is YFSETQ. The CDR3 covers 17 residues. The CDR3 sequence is CASSLMPGTGGYTEAFF. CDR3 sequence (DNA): TGCGCCAGCAGCTTAATGCCCGGGACGGGGGGGTACACTGAAGCTTTCTTT.

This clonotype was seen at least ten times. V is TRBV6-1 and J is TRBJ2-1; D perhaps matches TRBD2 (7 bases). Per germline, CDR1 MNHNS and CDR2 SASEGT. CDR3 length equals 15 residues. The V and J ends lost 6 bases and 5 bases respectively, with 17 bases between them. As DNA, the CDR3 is TGTGCCAGCAGAAGGATCCAGCGGGACAACAATGAGCAGTTCTTC. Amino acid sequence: CASRRIQRDNNEQFF.

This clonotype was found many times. The CDR3 reads CASSLGPTGADREKLFF. The CDR3 bases are TGCGCCAGCAGCTTGGGACCCACCGGGGCGGATCGTGAAAAACTGTTTTTT. This chain links TRBV5-1 with TRBJ1-4, with a weak D call TRBD1 (5 bases). Germline lookup yields CDR1 SGHRS and CDR2 YFSETQ. V lost 0 bases and J 7 bases, leaving 19 bases between the germline ends. The CDR3 consists of 17 residues.

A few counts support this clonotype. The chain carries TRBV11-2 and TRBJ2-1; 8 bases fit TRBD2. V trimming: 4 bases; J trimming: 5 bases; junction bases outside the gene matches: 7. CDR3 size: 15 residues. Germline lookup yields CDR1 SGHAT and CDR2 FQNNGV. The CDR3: CASSSLAGFNNEQFF. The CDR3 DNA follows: TGTGCCAGCAGCTCTTTAGCGGGATTCAACAATGAGCAGTTCTTC.

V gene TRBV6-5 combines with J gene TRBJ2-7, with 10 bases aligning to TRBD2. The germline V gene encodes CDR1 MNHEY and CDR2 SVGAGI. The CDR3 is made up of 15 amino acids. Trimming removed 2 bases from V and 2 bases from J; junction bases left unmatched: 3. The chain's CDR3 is CASSYVAGGPYEQYF. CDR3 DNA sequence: TGTGCCAGCAGTTACGTAGCGGGAGGACCCTACGAGCAGTACTTC.

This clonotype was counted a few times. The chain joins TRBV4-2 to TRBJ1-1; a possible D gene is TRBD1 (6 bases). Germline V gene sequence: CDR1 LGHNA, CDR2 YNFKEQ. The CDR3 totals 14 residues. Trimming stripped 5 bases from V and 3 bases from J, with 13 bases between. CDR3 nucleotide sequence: TGTGCCAGCAGCATCGGGGGCCTGGACACTGAAGCTTTCTTT. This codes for CASSIGGLDTEAFF.

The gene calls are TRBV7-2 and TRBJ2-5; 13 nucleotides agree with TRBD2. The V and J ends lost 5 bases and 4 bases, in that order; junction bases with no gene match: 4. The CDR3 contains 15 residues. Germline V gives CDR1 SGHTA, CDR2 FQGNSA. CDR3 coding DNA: TGTGCCAGCAGCGTCGGACTAGCGGGAGCAGAGACCCAGTACTTC. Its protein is CASSVGLAGAETQYF.

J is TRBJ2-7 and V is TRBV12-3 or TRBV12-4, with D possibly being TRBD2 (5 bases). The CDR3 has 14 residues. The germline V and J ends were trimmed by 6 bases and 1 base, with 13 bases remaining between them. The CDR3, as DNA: TGTGCCAGCAGCCGTGAGGGTAAATCCTACGAGCAGTACTTC. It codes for CASSREGKSYEQYF.

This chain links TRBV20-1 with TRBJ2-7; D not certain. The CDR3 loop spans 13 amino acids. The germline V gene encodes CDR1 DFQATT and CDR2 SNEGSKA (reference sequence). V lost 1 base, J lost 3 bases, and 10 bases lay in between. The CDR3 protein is CSARGNAFYEQYF. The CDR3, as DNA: TGCAGTGCTAGAGGAAACGCCTTCTACGAGCAGTACTTC.

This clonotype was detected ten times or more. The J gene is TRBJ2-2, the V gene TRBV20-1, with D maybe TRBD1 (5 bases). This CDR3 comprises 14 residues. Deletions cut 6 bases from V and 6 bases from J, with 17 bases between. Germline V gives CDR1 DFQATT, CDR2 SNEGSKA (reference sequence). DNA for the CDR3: TGCAGTGCCCTCGACTGGGGCGGTTCCGGGGAGCTGTTTTTT. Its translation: CSALDWGGSGELFF.

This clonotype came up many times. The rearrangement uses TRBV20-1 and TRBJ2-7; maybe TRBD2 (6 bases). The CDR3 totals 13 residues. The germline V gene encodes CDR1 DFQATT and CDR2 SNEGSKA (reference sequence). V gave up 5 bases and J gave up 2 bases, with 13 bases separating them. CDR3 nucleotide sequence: TGCAGTGCTGCCTCGGCGGGACCCTACGAGCAGTACTTC. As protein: CSAASAGPYEQYF.

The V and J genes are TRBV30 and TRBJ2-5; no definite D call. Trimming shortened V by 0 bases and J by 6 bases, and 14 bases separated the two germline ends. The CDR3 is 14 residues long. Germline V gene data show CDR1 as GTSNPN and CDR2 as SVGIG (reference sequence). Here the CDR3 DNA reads TGTGCCTGGAGTGTACCCGGCCCCATACAGACCCAGTACTTC. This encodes CAWSVPGPIQTQYF.